This is a list of T cell receptor beta chains from one sample in a study of shared clonotypes between healthy human individuals. Sequencing used immunoSEQ multiplex PCR; TCRdb keeps in-frame clones, though not all of them. Among about 2.3 million clones, over 90% were seen once, and the ten largest hold 0.3% to 0.4%. The source material was naive CD4+ T cells from PBMCs. These receptors originate from a man aged 18 to 29 in good health. Some clones in this sample may be carry-over from other donors' samples. The CDR3 runs from the conserved cysteine through the conserved F or W. A D gene is named only where the DNA matches it firmly.

v_call: TRBV7-9; j_call: TRBJ2-1; d_call: -; cdr3_aa: CASQGGEQFF
v_call: TRBV2; j_call: TRBJ1-2; d_call: TRBD1; cdr3_aa: CASSATGGGNGYTF
v_call: TRBV2; j_call: TRBJ2-1; d_call: -; cdr3_aa: CASSEGWFQVF
v_call: TRBV18; j_call: TRBJ1-2; d_call: TRBD1; cdr3_aa: CASSPDRVQGGYTF
v_call: TRBV11-1; j_call: TRBJ1-1; d_call: TRBD1; cdr3_aa: CASSQPGQGFGEAFF
v_call: TRBV5-6; j_call: TRBJ1-1; d_call: -; cdr3_aa: CASSLWASTEAFF
v_call: TRBV5-1; j_call: TRBJ2-5; d_call: -; cdr3_aa: CASSPGRSRSGETQYF
v_call: TRBV18; j_call: TRBJ2-1; d_call: -; cdr3_aa: CASSPGRGEQFF
v_call: TRBV7-8; j_call: TRBJ2-6; d_call: -; cdr3_aa: CASSFGIIPGANVLTF
v_call: TRBV5-3; j_call: TRBJ2-5; d_call: -; cdr3_aa: CARSLAGTPTQYF
v_call: TRBV5-4; j_call: TRBJ2-5; d_call: TRBD2; cdr3_aa: CASSPRERETQYF
v_call: TRBV30; j_call: TRBJ1-4; d_call: -; cdr3_aa: CAWSVREHGKLFF
v_call: TRBV6-5; j_call: TRBJ1-1; d_call: -; cdr3_aa: CASSYDWGVNTEAFF
v_call: TRBV12-1; j_call: TRBJ2-7; d_call: -; cdr3_aa: CASSSEWDRNSYEQYF
v_call: TRBV19; j_call: TRBJ2-3; d_call: TRBD2; cdr3_aa: CASNPGLAGGATQYF
v_call: TRBV7-3; j_call: TRBJ1-5; d_call: -; cdr3_aa: CASSLTGNSNQPQHF
v_call: TRBV4-2; j_call: TRBJ2-1; d_call: TRBD2; cdr3_aa: CASSQRGLAGTYNEQFF
v_call: TRBV28; j_call: TRBJ2-6; d_call: -; cdr3_aa: CASSDPGNGANVLTF
v_call: TRBV5-1; j_call: TRBJ2-6; d_call: TRBD1; cdr3_aa: CASSQQGAPGANVLTF
v_call: TRBV6-4; j_call: TRBJ2-1; d_call: TRBD2; cdr3_aa: CASSDGTSVREQFF
v_call: TRBV2; j_call: TRBJ1-2; d_call: -; cdr3_aa: CASSEGQNYGYTF
v_call: TRBV7-2; j_call: TRBJ1-1; d_call: -; cdr3_aa: CASSLNAWGTEAFF
v_call: TRBV11-3; j_call: TRBJ2-1; d_call: TRBD1; cdr3_aa: CASRWDRPYNEQFF
v_call: TRBV6-1; j_call: TRBJ2-7; d_call: TRBD2; cdr3_aa: CASSGSSGTYEQYF
v_call: TRBV5-1; j_call: TRBJ2-7; d_call: -; cdr3_aa: CASSGQPGSGSYEQYF
v_call: TRBV5-1; j_call: TRBJ1-4; d_call: TRBD1; cdr3_aa: CASSSYPTGTGDEKLFF
v_call: TRBV6-5; j_call: TRBJ2-1; d_call: TRBD2; cdr3_aa: CASSYSNAGEDEQFF
v_call: TRBV7-2; j_call: TRBJ1-2; d_call: TRBD1; cdr3_aa: CASSPTGVTSYGYTF
v_call: TRBV5-5; j_call: TRBJ1-4; d_call: -; cdr3_aa: CASSLATNEKLFF
v_call: TRBV5-6; j_call: TRBJ1-1; d_call: -; cdr3_aa: CASSSPGAPNTEAFF
v_call: TRBV5-1; j_call: TRBJ2-7; d_call: TRBD1; cdr3_aa: CASSWQGAEEQYF
v_call: TRBV6-5; j_call: TRBJ2-7; d_call: -; cdr3_aa: CASSYRDLGPYEQYF
v_call: TRBV5-1; j_call: TRBJ1-2; d_call: -; cdr3_aa: CASSSLPSAGALGYTF
v_call: TRBV5-4; j_call: TRBJ2-7; d_call: TRBD2; cdr3_aa: CASSSLGGNEQYF
v_call: TRBV19; j_call: TRBJ2-5; d_call: TRBD1; cdr3_aa: CASSTDRVGETQYF
v_call: TRBV2; j_call: TRBJ2-3; d_call: TRBD2; cdr3_aa: CASCGRSTDTQYF
v_call: TRBV30; j_call: TRBJ1-4; d_call: -; cdr3_aa: CAWRSPTQGGTNEKLFF
v_call: TRBV5-6; j_call: TRBJ2-1; d_call: -; cdr3_aa: CASSSLWGPAFF
v_call: TRBV5-1; j_call: TRBJ2-5; d_call: TRBD1; cdr3_aa: CASSWLGGRGETQYF
v_call: TRBV18; j_call: TRBJ2-2; d_call: TRBD1; cdr3_aa: CASSPPGQGANTGELFF
v_call: TRBV18; j_call: TRBJ2-1; d_call: TRBD2; cdr3_aa: CASSPPGTSSGEEFF